The 2 T cell receptor beta chains reported below all come from one sample, sequenced in a study of blood T cell repertoires in COVID-19 (dated by TCRdb to 2020 to 2021). Preparation of the library involved the immunoSEQ multiplex PCR assay. TCRdb took over this immuneACCESS table, retaining in-frame rearrangements with V and J assigned. Such tables are incomplete; in checked studies, under half of the missing clones stem from an unresolved V gene, and the remainder is unexplained. Recorded for this sample are around 190,000 clones; about 88% of them occurred a single time. 20% to 25% of the sample is held by the ten biggest clonotypes. The source material was PBMCs or T cells enriched from blood (not recorded which). These receptors were taken from a woman in her forties in a cohort exposed to, infected with or recovered from COVID-19 (not recorded which).

This clone was counted only a few times. V is TRBV29-1 and J is TRBJ1-2; 8 nucleotides line up with TRBD1. Germline lookup yields CDR1 SQVTM and CDR2 ANQGSEA. After removal of 6 bases from V and 1 base from J, the junction contained 4 bases not matched to a gene. The CDR3 runs to 13 residues. CDR3 sequence (DNA): TGCAGCGTCGCACAGGGGGTTAACTATGGCTACACCTTC. This codes for CSVAQGVNYGYTF.

The genes are TRBV5-1 and TRBJ2-5, with 8 bases identical to TRBD2. This CDR3 region has 16 residues. The junction had 9 bases not matched to a gene; V was cut back by 3 bases and J by 2 bases. Germline CDR1 and CDR2: SGHRS and YFSETQ. CDR3 bases: TGCGCCAGCAGCTCCAAGGGAAGCGGGGGACAAGAGACCCAGTACTTC. Encoded protein: CASSSKGSGGQETQYF.